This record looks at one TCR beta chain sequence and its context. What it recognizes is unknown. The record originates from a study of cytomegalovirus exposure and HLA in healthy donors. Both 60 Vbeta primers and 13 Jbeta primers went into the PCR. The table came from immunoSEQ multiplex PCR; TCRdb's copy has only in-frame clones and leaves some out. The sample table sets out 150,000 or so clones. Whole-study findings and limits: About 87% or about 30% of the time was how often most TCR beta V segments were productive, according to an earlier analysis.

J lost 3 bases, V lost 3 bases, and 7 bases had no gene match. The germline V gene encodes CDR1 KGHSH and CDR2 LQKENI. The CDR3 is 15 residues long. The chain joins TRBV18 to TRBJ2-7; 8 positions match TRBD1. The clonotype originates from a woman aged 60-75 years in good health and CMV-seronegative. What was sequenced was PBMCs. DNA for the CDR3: TGTGCCAGCTCACCCCGGGACAGGCGAAACTACGAGCAGTACTTC. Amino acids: CASSPRDRRNYEQYF.